The rows below give T cell receptor beta chains drawn from one sample of a study of T cell repertoires in cytomegalovirus infection. One entry per CDR3 protein, called by TCRdb with MiXCR from the reads. The sample comprises 210,000 or so distinct CDR3 sequences, around 6.4% of which are singletons, and about 6% rests with the top ten. Sequencing was performed on PBMCs. These receptors were taken from a human donor in good health (CMV status not recorded). Some clones in this sample may be carry-over from other donors' samples. CDR3s include the opening cysteine and the closing phenylalanine or tryptophan. Fields, in order: CDR3 length, clone size, V gene, D gene, J gene, CDR3 protein, CDR3 DNA. D genes are given only for firm matches. Only part of the rows carry a size: once, few, many, or a class if the clone is expanded.

>16|few|TRBV6-2/TRBV6-3|-|TRBJ2-5
CASNYSKGGSQETQYF
TGTGCCAGCAATTACTCGAAAGGGGGTTCCCAAGAGACCCAGTACTTC
>12|many|TRBV12-3/TRBV12-4|-|TRBJ1-2
CASSFDQYGYTF
TGTGCCAGCAGTTTTGACCAGTATGGCTACACCTTC
>15|-|TRBV3-1|-|TRBJ2-7
CASSPGPGAAYEQYF
TGTGCCAGCAGCCCGGGACCTGGGGCCGCCTACGAGCAGTACTTC
>15|many|TRBV5-8|-|TRBJ2-7
CASSLAPGTAYEQYF
TGTGCCAGCAGCTTGGCCCCCGGGACTGCCTACGAGCAGTACTTC
>15|many|TRBV7-3|TRBD1|TRBJ1-6
CASSSGTGGSSPLHF
TGTGCCAGCAGCTCGGGGACAGGGGGTAGTTCACCCCTCCACTTT
>13|many|TRBV7-2|-|TRBJ1-5
CASSLVYNQPQHF
TGTGCCAGCAGCTTAGTGTACAATCAGCCCCAGCATTTT
>15|many|TRBV10-3|TRBD1|TRBJ1-2
CAVLESGQGGHGYTF
TGTGCCGTCCTCGAGTCGGGACAGGGGGGACATGGCTACACCTTC
>13|many|TRBV2|-|TRBJ1-2
CASSGDVTYGYTF
TGTGCCAGCAGTGGAGACGTTACCTATGGCTACACCTTC
>14|many|TRBV20-1|-|TRBJ1-1
CSARGYRVPTEAFF
TGCAGTGCTAGAGGATACAGGGTCCCCACTGAAGCTTTCTTT
>16|many|TRBV28|-|TRBJ1-6
CASGPSRTGWVAPLHF
TGTGCCAGCGGCCCCTCACGTACAGGGTGGGTAGCACCCCTCCACTTT
>18|many|TRBV19|TRBD2|TRBJ2-6
CASSESSGGSSGANVLTF
TGTGCCAGTAGTGAGTCTAGCGGGGGTTCATCTGGGGCCAACGTCCTGACTTTC
>15|many|TRBV6-5|-|TRBJ2-7
CASSWRGGSSYEQYF
TGTGCCAGCAGTTGGAGGGGGGGAAGCTCCTACGAGCAGTACTTC
>14|many|TRBV2|TRBD1|TRBJ1-1
CATLQGQRNTEAFF
TGTGCCACCCTGCAGGGACAGCGGAACACTGAAGCTTTCTTT
>17|many|TRBV7-9|-|TRBJ1-2
CASSRKVGGSTNYGYTF
TGTGCCAGCAGCCGAAAAGTAGGGGGGAGTACTAACTATGGCTACACCTTC
>17|few|TRBV5-1|TRBD1|TRBJ1-2
CASSLVGTGSSNYGYTF
TGCGCCAGCAGCTTGGTCGGGACAGGGTCCTCTAACTATGGCTACACCTTC
>10|many|TRBV2|-|TRBJ2-7
CASSTPEQYF
TGTGCCAGCAGTACCCCCGAGCAGTACTTC
>13|many|TRBV28|TRBD1|TRBJ1-5
CASRRGLTQPQHF
TGTGCCAGCCGCAGGGGGCTAACCCAGCCCCAGCATTTT
>14|many|TRBV27|-|TRBJ2-2
CASTRRGTPGELFF
TGTGCCAGCACTCGGAGGGGGACACCCGGGGAGCTGTTTTTT
>15|many|TRBV7-9|-|TRBJ2-5
CASSLEGGPEETQYF
TGTGCCAGCAGCTTAGAGGGGGGGCCAGAAGAGACCCAGTACTTC
>14|few|TRBV7-8|-|TRBJ1-1
CASSLTDLNTEAFF
TGTGCCAGCAGCCTGACCGACCTGAACACTGAAGCTTTCTTT
>14|many|TRBV5-1|-|TRBJ1-5
CASSFGTEEQPQHF
TGCGCCAGCAGCTTTGGGACGGAGGAGCAGCCCCAGCATTTT
>15|many|TRBV9|-|TRBJ2-2
CASSVGTVNTGELFF
TGTGCCAGCAGCGTAGGGACAGTCAACACCGGGGAGCTGTTTTTT
>14|many|TRBV6-2/TRBV6-3|TRBD1|TRBJ2-7
CASSTRTGAYEQYF
TGTGCCAGCAGTACCCGGACAGGGGCCTACGAGCAGTACTTC
>17|many|TRBV7-8|TRBD1|TRBJ2-2
CAGGFPPDRVYTGELFF
TGTGCCGGCGGGTTCCCCCCGGACAGGGTATATACCGGGGAGCTGTTTTTT
>13|many|TRBV29-1|-|TRBJ1-1
CSAASSGRTEAFF
TGCAGCGCTGCTTCCTCAGGAAGAACTGAAGCTTTCTTT
>14|many|TRBV6-1|-|TRBJ1-1
CASSGRVMNTEAFF
TGTGCCAGCAGTGGAAGGGTAATGAACACTGAAGCTTTCTTT
>13|many|TRBV7-7|-|TRBJ2-1
CASSLAGYSEQFF
TGTGCTAGCAGCTTGGCGGGGTACAGTGAGCAGTTCTTC
>15|many|TRBV7-2|-|TRBJ1-1
CASRPQGSRDTEAFF
TGTGCCAGCAGGCCACAGGGTAGTAGGGACACTGAAGCTTTCTTT
>16|many|TRBV20-1|-|TRBJ1-1
CSARGRRGVREVESFF
TGCAGTGCTAGAGGTCGGCGGGGCGTAAGGGAAGTTGAATCTTTCTTT
>13|many|TRBV28|-|TRBJ1-1
CASSYARNTEAFF
TGTGCCAGCAGTTACGCCAGGAACACTGAAGCTTTCTTT
>15|many|TRBV6-6|-|TRBJ1-2
CASSTGMGIFYGYTF
TGTGCCAGCAGTACCGGGATGGGGATCTTCTATGGCTACACCTTC
>14|few|TRBV5-4|-|TRBJ2-5
CASSLGQMQETQYF
TGTGCCAGCAGCTTGGGCCAGATGCAAGAGACCCAGTACTTC
>10|many|TRBV28|-|TRBJ1-5
CASSFRPQHF
TGTGCCAGCAGTTTCCGGCCCCAGCATTTT
>15|many|TRBV10-3|TRBD2|TRBJ2-1
CAIMDSGGPYNEQFF
TGTGCCATCATGGATAGCGGGGGACCCTACAATGAGCAGTTCTTC
>12|many|TRBV20-1|-|TRBJ1-2
CSARMSGEGYTF
TGCAGTGCTAGAATGTCAGGGGAGGGCTACACCTTC
>15|many|TRBV6-2/TRBV6-3|TRBD1|TRBJ2-7
CASSYPRTGKAEQYF
TGTGCCAGCAGTTACCCCCGGACAGGGAAGGCCGAGCAGTACTTC
>15|many|TRBV4-3|TRBD1|TRBJ2-7
CASSQDRQGRLEQYF
TGCGCCAGCAGCCAAGATCGACAGGGAAGGCTCGAGCAGTACTTC
>13|few|TRBV2|TRBD1|TRBJ2-7
CASSFDRGDEQYF
TGTGCCAGCAGTTTCGACAGGGGGGACGAGCAGTACTTC
>15|many|TRBV7-2|TRBD1|TRBJ2-5
CASSPQRGPGETQYF
TGTGCCAGCAGCCCTCAGAGGGGGCCAGGGGAGACCCAGTACTTC
>16|many|TRBV10-3|TRBD1|TRBJ2-3
CAISPQTGASTDTQYF
TGTGCCATCAGTCCACAGACAGGGGCCAGCACAGATACGCAGTATTTT
>15|many|TRBV4-2|-|TRBJ2-7
CASSQGSGVDYEQYF
TGTGCCAGCAGCCAAGGATCGGGGGTGGACTACGAGCAGTACTTC
>12|many|TRBV7-3|-|TRBJ2-1
CASSLSTGEQFF
TGTGCCAGCAGCTTAAGCACGGGTGAGCAGTTCTTC